This entry lists 20 T cell receptor beta chains sequenced from one sample in a study of beta chain features in type 1 diabetes. Reverse transcribing all isolated RNA meant expressed TCRB transcripts were sequenced. Data came from immunoSEQ multiplex PCR; TCRdb stores just in-frame clones and leaves some out. The sample includes 200,000 to 250,000 clones, over 7.5% seen only once; the top ten take under 0.035%. Sequenced input: naive CD4+ T cells from blood. These receptors came from a woman younger than 35 in good health.

The V gene is TRBV27, the J gene TRBJ2-7; maybe TRBD1 (6 bases). The germline gives CDR1 MNHEY, CDR2 SMNVEV (reference sequence). The CDR3 spans 16 residues. The germline V and J ends were trimmed by 5 bases and 7 bases, with 24 bases remaining between them. The CDR3 spells CASSALNQGFRGEQYF. The CDR3 region has the DNA TGTGCCAGCAGTGCACTGAATCAGGGGTTTAGGGGTGAGCAGTACTTC.

There are a few counts of this clone. The gene calls are TRBV12-5 and TRBJ2-1; D gene ambiguous. The ends were cut back, 0 bases at V and 6 bases at J, with 9 bases in the middle. The CDR3 has 14 residues. CDR1 and CDR2 from the germline V gene are LGHNT and FRNRAP. CDR3 sequence reads: CASGLVNWANEQFF. For the CDR3, the DNA is TGTGCTAGTGGTTTGGTAAATTGGGCCAATGAGCAGTTCTTC.

This clone was detected many times. The chain uses TRBV29-1 and TRBJ2-5; TRBD1 might be the D (5 bases). Per germline, CDR1 SQVTM and CDR2 ANQGSEA. Trimming took off 3 bases at V and 8 bases at J, with 19 bases between the two ends. This CDR3 has 14 amino acids. The CDR3 DNA reads as TGCAGCGTTGATCTCCCTTCGGCCAGGGCCACCCAGTACTTC. It yields the protein CSVDLPSARATQYF.

This chain connects TRBV6-1 to TRBJ2-2; 7 bases are a match to TRBD2. The germline V gene has CDR1 MNHNS and CDR2 SASEGT. The CDR3 is 15 residues long. The junction had 10 bases not matched to a gene; V was cut back by 5 bases and J by 7 bases. The CDR3 region has the DNA TGTGCCAGCAGTTCCTTAAGCGGGGCCGGCGGGGAGCTGTTTTTT. Protein sequence: CASSSLSGAGGELFF.

This clone was picked up a small number of times. This rearrangement joins TRBV6-1 to TRBJ1-5, with D possibly TRBD1 on 5 matching bases. The CDR3 contains 13 residues. With 6 bases removed from V and 4 bases from J, the gap between germline ends came to 10 bases. Germline V gives CDR1 MNHNS, CDR2 SASEGT. CDR3 amino acids: CASRVGANQPQHF. CDR3 coding DNA: TGTGCCAGCAGGGTAGGGGCAAATCAGCCCCAGCATTTT.

This clone showed up just a few times. The V gene is TRBV7-9, the J gene TRBJ2-7, with TRBD1 identical over 7 bases. The V gene end was trimmed by 5 bases and the J gene end by 0 bases; junction bases not matched to a gene: 10. Germline V gene lookup returns CDR1 SEHNR and CDR2 FQNEAQ (reference sequence). The CDR3 is made up of 16 amino acids. As DNA, the CDR3 is TGTGCCAGCAGCCTATTTAACCGGGACAGCTCCTACGAGCAGTACTTC. Its protein product is CASSLFNRDSSYEQYF.

This clone was seen a handful of times. The CDR3 loop is CASSVTPGGSGTGELFF. The DNA of the CDR3 is TGTGCCAGCAGCGTCACCCCAGGGGGAAGTGGCACCGGGGAGCTGTTTTTT. This chain joins TRBV9 and TRBJ2-2; 7 bases are shared with TRBD1. This CDR3 has 17 residues. The V gene end was trimmed by 2 bases and the J gene end by 4 bases; junction bases not matched to a gene: 11. CDR1 and CDR2 (germline): SGDLS, YYNGEE.

The rearrangement uses TRBV5-1 and TRBJ2-1, with TRBD2 matching 10 bases. This CDR3 contains 18 residues. Germline V gives CDR1 SGHRS, CDR2 YFSETQ. Germline trimming cut 0 bases from V and 4 bases from J; bases unmatched to any gene: 10. The CDR3 DNA reads TGCGCCAGCAGCTTGGCCCCTAGCGGGAGAGGGAGTTACAATGAGCAGTTCTTC. Translating it yields CASSLAPSGRGSYNEQFF.

This clone showed up just once. The genes are TRBV9 and TRBJ1-4, with D hard to call. The CDR3 runs 14 residues. The ends were cut back, 0 bases at V and 1 base at J, with 4 bases in the middle. CDR1 and CDR2 from the germline V gene are SGDLS and YYNGEE. This CDR3 reads CASSVGGTNEKLFF. In DNA, the CDR3 is TGTGCCAGCAGCGTAGGAGGAACTAATGAAAAACTGTTTTTT.

In this sample, this clone turned up a few times. This sequence joins TRBV12-5 and TRBJ2-1, with unresolved D. The CDR3 contains 16 residues. V was shortened by 3 bases and J by 0 bases, with 12 bases between the two germline ends. The germline gives CDR1 LGHNT, CDR2 FRNRAP. The CDR3 sequence: CASGFDERSSYNEQFF. The CDR3 bases are TGTGCTAGTGGTTTTGATGAGCGAAGCTCCTACAATGAGCAGTTCTTC.

V and J are TRBV30 and TRBJ1-2; D not certain. Per germline, CDR1 GTSNPN and CDR2 SVGIG (reference sequence). V lost 3 bases and J lost 3, with 14 bases in between. The CDR3 has 14 residues. For the CDR3, the DNA is TGTGCCTGGAGCCCCCAGCGTAGGTACTATGGCTACACCTTC. Translated: CAWSPQRRYYGYTF.

This clone appeared a few times. CDR3 nucleotide sequence: TGTGCCAGCAGCCTGGGACTAGCGGGACGCTACGAGCAGTACTTC. Translation: CASSLGLAGRYEQYF. The rearrangement joins TRBV14 to TRBJ2-7, with 13 nucleotides matching TRBD2. The germline V gene encodes CDR1 SGHDN and CDR2 FVKESK. This CDR3 is built from 15 residues. The junction had 3 bases not matched to a gene; V was cut back by 4 bases and J by 3 bases.

This clone has more than one count but fewer than ten. The V and J genes are TRBV18 and TRBJ1-3; 8 bases line up with TRBD1. Per the germline V gene, CDR1 is KGHSH and CDR2 is LQKENI. This CDR3 spans 16 amino acids. J gave up 0 bases and V 3 bases, and 4 bases lay outside the gene matches. The CDR3 region is CASSPWTGSSGNTIYF. The CDR3 nucleotides are TGTGCCAGCTCACCGTGGACAGGGTCCTCTGGAAACACCATATATTTT.

In its sample, this clone was seen a few times. The CDR3 region has the DNA TGTGCCAGCAGTTACTCACCATTGGACAGAATTGAGACCCAGTACTTC. This encodes CASSYSPLDRIETQYF. V is TRBV6-5 and J is TRBJ2-5; possible D gene TRBD1, 6 bases. The CDR3 loop spans 16 amino acids. The ends were cut back, 0 bases at V and 5 bases at J, with 16 bases in the middle. CDR1 and CDR2 from the germline V gene are MNHEY and SVGAGI.

The gene calls are TRBV25-1 and TRBJ1-2; D not resolved. Trimming stripped 1 base from V and 4 bases from J, with 13 bases between. CDR1 is MGHDK, CDR2 SYGVNS, per germline. This CDR3 is built from 15 residues. CDR3 region: CASSEFGGGSYGYTF. The CDR3 DNA follows: TGTGCCAGCAGTGAATTTGGCGGAGGAAGCTATGGCTACACCTTC.

The rearrangement links TRBV6-5 to TRBJ2-7, with D perhaps TRBD2 (6 bases). Germline V gene data show CDR1 as MNHEY and CDR2 as SVGAGI. V lost 6 bases, J lost 9 bases, and 15 bases lay in between. The length of the CDR3 is 12 residues. The CDR3 loop reads CASSAKRGGQYF. CDR3 DNA: TGTGCCAGCAGCGCAAAAAGGGGAGGGCAGTACTTC.

This clone was counted between two and nine times. This chain links TRBV27 with TRBJ2-1; 9 bases map to TRBD1. This CDR3 is built from 15 residues. Germline-derived CDR1 and CDR2 are MNHEY and SMNVEV (reference sequence). J was trimmed by 3 bases and V by 6 bases; bases with no gene match: 6. CDR3 DNA: TGTGCCAGCAGACAAACAGGGGGCAACTACAATGAGCAGTTCTTC. It yields the protein CASRQTGGNYNEQFF.

This clone was observed once. This chain links TRBV7-6 with TRBJ2-2; 11 positions agree with TRBD2. Germline CDR1 is SGHVS and CDR2 is FNYEAQ. The CDR3 has 16 amino acids. The J segment lost 6 bases and the V segment lost 5 bases, leaving 8 bases of the junction unmatched. The CDR3 DNA reads as TGTGCCAGCAGCCTCACTAGCGGGGGACTGGCCGGGGAGCTGTTTTTT. Encoded protein: CASSLTSGGLAGELFF.

The J gene is TRBJ2-7, the V gene TRBV11-2, with a possible D match to TRBD1 (5 bases). The length of the CDR3 is 15 residues. Trimming removed 1 base at V and 9 bases at J, with 19 bases between. CDR1 is SGHAT, CDR2 FQNNGV, per germline. CDR3 loop: CASSLGLRQQQGQYF. The CDR3 DNA reads TGTGCCAGCAGCTTAGGTCTAAGACAGCAGCAAGGGCAGTACTTC.

This clone has only a few counts. The V and J genes are TRBV6-6 and TRBJ1-1, with D unresolved. This CDR3 comprises 10 residues. V was cut by 8 bases and J by 4 bases, with 5 bases left in between. The germline V gene encodes CDR1 MNHNY and CDR2 SVGAGI (reference sequence). The CDR3 loop reads CASAGTEAFF. CDR3 in DNA: TGTGCCAGCGCCGGCACTGAAGCTTTCTTT.